This T cell receptor (beta chain) is from a study of early stage breast cancer tumors. Sequencing was performed with immunoSEQ multiplex PCR; in TCRdb, only in-frame clones are kept and a portion is missing. In the table there are about 69,000 clones, around 80% of which are singletons. This CDR3 region has 13 residues. The germline gives CDR1 SEHNR, CDR2 FQNEAQ (reference sequence). Note on this clone: A read error may account for a junction end that differs from germline.

The sequenced sample was blood. The chain couples TRBV7-9 to TRBJ2-5; 7 bases match TRBD2. The sequence was collected from a person aged 40 to 50 with breast cancer. The CDR3 loop is CASSLGGREVPDF. The CDR3 DNA reads TGTGCCAGCAGCTTAGGAGGTCGGGAGGTCCCGGACTTC.